This T cell receptor beta chain was captured by sequencing in a study of T cells in Graves' hyperthyroidism and ophthalmopathy. The CDR3 regions of TCR beta were amplified from RNA transcripts. An initial round of RT-PCR targeting the TCR CDR3 relied on the HTBI primer set. TCRdb used MiXCR to reprocess the multiplex PCR reads, holding one entry per CDR3 protein. The profile shows 400,000 to 600,000 distinct CDR3 sequences, 20% to 25% of them singletons. As to this clonotype: Antigen specificity is unknown.

If no ophthalmopathy progression occurred within 18 months, Graves' hyperthyroidism was stable. A patient was excluded if there was uncontrolled infection, other autoimmune disease, pregnancy or lactation. Regarding the study as a whole: In simple terms, a model built on 13 V-J features told ophthalmopathy apart from stable hyperthyroidism. The model foresaw ophthalmopathy a median 6.5 months prior to onset.

This CDR3 is 14 amino acids long. Germline V gives CDR1 SGHRS, CDR2 YFSETQ. V gave up 3 bases and J gave up 5 bases; unmatched junction bases: 7. This TCR was recovered from a man aged 18-30 years with Graves' hyperthyroidism. The chain uses TRBV5-1 and TRBJ2-5; 7 nucleotides align to TRBD2. Sequencing used blood. CDR3 sequence (DNA): TGCGCCAGCAGCTCGGGGGGAGGAGAGGAGACCCAGTACTTC. This sequence encodes CASSSGGGEETQYF.